These 24 T cell receptor beta chains originate from one sample sequenced in a study of human T cells and chemical hapten exposure (dated by TCRdb to about 2021). The method was RACE. The sequencer listed for this sample is NextSeq 500. TCRdb cleaned the public reads at Q25 with fastp, built clones with MiXCR and kept in-frame beta chains. Rows are unified per CDR3 protein, each entry keeping the most common DNA and genes. The sample profile shows more than 70,000 distinct CDR3 sequences; over 9.5% of them were found once. Approximately 3.7% of the sample is in the top ten clones. This sample's time point label indicates: patch test 1, 2 weeks after DPC sensitization. The meaning of the sample's treatment or condition label: therapeutic diphenylcyclopropenone sensitization with weekly scalp DPC. The sequencing here drew on whole blood, taken in connection with sensitization to the hapten diphenylcyclopropenone (DPC). These receptors were collected from an older woman with alopecia areata. Some clones in this sample may be carry-over from other donors' samples.

Details on this clonotype: The germline gene is not matched at one end of the junction; a read error may be the cause. The gene calls are TRBV2 and TRBJ2-7; a possible D gene is TRBD1 (6 bases). Germline CDR1 SNHLY, CDR2 FYNNEI. The CDR3 is 12 amino acids. The CDR3 DNA sequence: TGTGCCAGCAGTGGGACAGTCTACGGGCAGTACTTC. Amino acid sequence: CASSGTVYGQYF.

The sample holds many counts of this clonotype. This chain connects TRBV7-2 to TRBJ2-2, with D perhaps TRBD1 (5 bases). Germline V gene sequence: CDR1 SGHTA, CDR2 FQGNSA. The CDR3 spans 14 residues. V was clipped by 5 bases and J by 1 base, with 8 bases between them. CDR3 protein: CASSRGQNTGELFF. DNA for the CDR3: TGTGCCAGCAGCCGCGGACAGAACACCGGGGAGCTGTTTTTT.

This clonotype was recorded many times. The rearrangement uses TRBV18 and TRBJ1-6; D gene unclear. The CDR3 consists of 13 residues. CDR1 and CDR2 from the germline V gene are KGHSH and LQKENI. Trimming took 2 bases from V and 8 from J, leaving 7 bases between them. CDR3 DNA sequence: TGTGCCAGCTCACCAGCGGGGTATTCACCCCTCCACTTT. Protein: CASSPAGYSPLHF.

The chain couples TRBV12-3 or TRBV12-4 to TRBJ1-2, with D tentatively TRBD1 (6 bases). V was trimmed by 5 bases and J by 5 bases, leaving 15 bases between them. This CDR3 region has 14 residues. The CDR3: CASSAQGGQYGYTF. The CDR3 DNA reads as TGTGCCAGCAGTGCCCAAGGAGGACAGTATGGCTACACCTTC.

The sample holds many counts of this clonotype. The chain couples TRBV7-9 to TRBJ1-3; D may be TRBD1 (6 bases). The CDR3 contains 15 residues. Germline CDR1 SEHNR, CDR2 FQNEAQ (reference sequence). V gave up 5 bases and J gave up 4 bases, with 15 bases separating them. This chain's CDR3 is CASSLEHRAGNTIYF. The CDR3 region has the DNA TGTGCCAGCAGCCTCGAACACAGGGCCGGAAACACCATATATTTT. Variable domain in full (rest from reference TRBV7-9 and TRBJ1-3): DTGVSQNPRHKITKRGQNVTFRCDPISEHNRLYWYRQTLGQGPEFLTYFQNEAQLEKSRLLSDRFSAERPKGSFSTLEIQRTEQGDSAMYLCASSLEHRAGNTIYFGEGSWLTVV.

This clonotype was detected ten times or more. This chain connects TRBV7-3 to TRBJ2-7; TRBD2 matches 8 bases. CDR1 and CDR2 from the germline V gene are SGHTA and FQGTGA. The CDR3 length is 15 residues. V was pared by 0 bases and J by 3 bases, with 4 bases of the junction left unmatched. The CDR3 here is CASSLTGGGSYEQYF. The CDR3 nucleotides are TGTGCCAGCAGCTTAACTGGCGGGGGGAGCTACGAGCAGTACTTC.

This clonotype was seen many times. The chain carries TRBV6-1 and TRBJ1-2; 7 nucleotides agree with TRBD1. This CDR3 has 16 residues. CDR1 and CDR2 from the germline V gene are MNHNS and SASEGT. Unmatched junction bases numbered 4, after V lost 0 bases and J lost 0 bases. The CDR3 nucleotides are TGTGCCAGCAGTGAAGCGCTGGGACAGCCTAACTATGGCTACACCTTC. It yields the protein CASSEALGQPNYGYTF.

Many counts were recorded for this clonotype. This chain joins TRBV11-2 and TRBJ2-5; TRBD2 agrees at 9 bases. The V gene end was trimmed by 1 base and the J gene end by 1 base; junction bases not matched to a gene: 7. Germline assignment: CDR1 SGHAT and CDR2 FQNNGV. This CDR3 has 17 amino acids. The DNA for the CDR3 is TGTGCCAGCAGCTTAGGTTGGTTAGCGGGGGTCCAAGAGACCCAGTACTTC. Translating it yields CASSLGWLAGVQETQYF.

This clonotype has a count of ten or more. V gene TRBV7-9 combines with J gene TRBJ2-7, with a possible D match to TRBD2 (6 bases). Germline values: CDR1 SEHNR, CDR2 FQNEAQ (reference sequence). The CDR3 spans 13 residues. The V gene lost 5 bases and the J gene lost 3 bases, with 11 bases spanning the gap. The CDR3 DNA reads TGTGCCAGCAGCGCGGGACCGGACTACGAGCAGTACTTC. It yields the protein CASSAGPDYEQYF.

The V call is TRBV28, the J call TRBJ2-1; 9 bases are shared with TRBD1. The CDR3 spans 19 residues. The V gene end was trimmed by 8 bases and the J gene end by 4 bases; junction bases not matched to a gene: 21. The germline gives CDR1 MDHEN, CDR2 SYDVKM. In DNA, the CDR3 is TGTGCCAGCTCGAATCGGGGCTACACAGGGGGCTACGGATACAATGAGCAGTTCTTC. Its translation is CASSNRGYTGGYGYNEQFF.

This clonotype was recorded a few times. This sequence joins TRBV20-1 and TRBJ1-2; TRBD1 matches 7 bases. The CDR3 consists of 13 residues. V lost 3 bases and J lost 0; bases outside the gene matches: 1. CDR1 DFQATT and CDR2 SNEGSKA come from the germline V gene (reference sequence). The CDR3 here is CSASDRANYGYTF. CDR3 in DNA: TGCAGTGCTAGTGACAGGGCTAACTATGGCTACACCTTC.

In this sample, this clonotype turned up many times. This chain uses TRBV20-1 with TRBJ2-2, with unresolved D. Trimming cost V 0 bases and J 6 bases, with 11 bases left between them. Per germline, CDR1 DFQATT and CDR2 SNEGSKA (reference sequence). This CDR3 is built from 14 residues. CDR3 coding DNA: TGCAGTGCTAGAGATCCTGGGGTCGCCGGGGAGCTGTTTTTT. As protein: CSARDPGVAGELFF.

This clonotype has ten or more counts. The rearrangement joins TRBV6-5 to TRBJ2-7; D uncertain. The CDR3 is 15 residues long. CDR1 is MNHEY and CDR2 is SVGAGI in the germline V gene. Trimming pared 0 bases from V and 4 bases from J, leaving 13 bases between. The CDR3 sequence is CASSYSAASGYEQYF. CDR3 DNA sequence: TGTGCCAGCAGTTACTCGGCAGCCTCAGGTTACGAGCAGTACTTC.

The chain is built from TRBV6-6 and TRBJ1-5, with a tentative D call TRBD1 (5 bases). The CDR3 consists of 13 residues. Trimming took 5 bases from V and 7 from J, leaving 12 bases between them. Germline loops: CDR1 MNHNY, CDR2 SVGAGI (reference sequence). The CDR3 DNA reads TGTGCCAGCAGTACTCAGCGGGACCAGCCCCAGCATTTT. Protein sequence: CASSTQRDQPQHF.

This clonotype was observed a few times. The genes are TRBV5-1 and TRBJ1-1; TRBD1 is a possible D gene (5 bases). The length of the CDR3 is 14 residues. V lost 4 bases and J 5 bases, leaving 15 bases between the germline ends. Germline-derived CDR1 and CDR2 are SGHRS and YFSETQ. This CDR3 is CASSPQTGGTEAFF. The CDR3 DNA reads TGCGCCAGCAGCCCTCAGACCGGGGGTACTGAAGCTTTCTTT.

This clonotype was observed many times. The gene calls are TRBV18 and TRBJ1-1, with a tentative D call TRBD1 (6 bases). CDR3 length: 13 amino acids. Trimming pared 4 bases from V and 2 bases from J, leaving 8 bases between. CDR1 is KGHSH, CDR2 LQKENI, per germline. The CDR3 is CASSLGGNTEAFF. The CDR3 bases are TGTGCCAGCTCACTAGGGGGAAACACTGAAGCTTTCTTT.

Only a few counts were recorded for this clonotype. This chain joins TRBV6-2 or TRBV6-3 and TRBJ2-1; 8 bases fit TRBD2. Germline CDR1 and CDR2: MNHEY and SVGEGT. CDR3 length: 13 amino acids. With 6 bases clipped from V and 7 bases from J, the junction kept 5 bases outside the gene matches. The CDR3 reads CASRDPGGNEQFF. CDR3 coding DNA: TGTGCCAGCAGGGACCCGGGGGGGAATGAGCAGTTCTTC.

In its sample, this clonotype was seen many times. V gene TRBV11-2 combines with J gene TRBJ1-5; D unresolved. The V and J ends lost 5 bases and 3 bases respectively, with 11 bases between them. The CDR3 runs 14 residues. Per germline, CDR1 SGHAT and CDR2 FQNNGV. The CDR3 DNA sequence: TGTGCCAGCAGCCGAAGGGTGGACAATCAGCCCCAGCATTTT. This encodes CASSRRVDNQPQHF.

This clonotype was detected many times. This chain uses TRBV20-1 with TRBJ2-7; TRBD2 is a possible D gene (6 bases). The CDR3 is 16 residues long. From germline, CDR1 is DFQATT and CDR2 SNEGSKA (reference sequence). The V gene lost 1 base and the J gene lost 5 bases, with 21 bases spanning the gap. The CDR3 sequence: CSARGGVGRPVDEQYF. DNA of the CDR3: TGCAGTGCTAGAGGCGGGGTCGGGCGCCCTGTCGACGAGCAGTACTTC.

This clonotype was detected ten times or more. This chain connects TRBV6-6 to TRBJ1-1; a weak D match, TRBD1 (5 bases). V was shortened by 4 bases and J by 2 bases, with 11 bases between the two germline ends. The germline gives CDR1 MNHNY, CDR2 SVGAGI (reference sequence). The CDR3 loop spans 14 amino acids. Here the CDR3 DNA reads TGTGCCAGCAGTTTCCAGGGTCGTAACACTGAAGCTTTCTTT. Its translation: CASSFQGRNTEAFF.

This chain uses TRBV5-1 with TRBJ1-1; weak D call: TRBD1 (6 bases). V lost 3 bases and J lost 0, with 9 bases in between. The CDR3 totals 14 residues. Germline CDR1 is SGHRS and CDR2 is YFSETQ. CDR3 sequence reads: CASSSGHVNTEAFF. CDR3 nucleotides: TGCGCCAGCAGCTCGGGACATGTGAACACTGAAGCTTTCTTT.

This clonotype was recorded a few times. The V gene is TRBV12-3 or TRBV12-4, the J gene TRBJ2-6; TRBD1 matches 8 bases. J lost 1 base, V lost 6 bases, and 11 bases had no gene match. The length of the CDR3 is 18 residues. Written as DNA, the CDR3 is TGTGCCAGCAGCCCCCGGACAGGGATTCTTTCTGGGGCCAACGTCCTGACTTTC. Translating it yields CASSPRTGILSGANVLTF.

This clonotype was detected only a few times. The rearrangement joins TRBV9 to TRBJ2-7, with D uncertain. The CDR3 loop spans 13 amino acids. The germline V gene has CDR1 SGDLS and CDR2 YYNGEE. The V and J ends lost 4 bases and 6 bases respectively, with 14 bases between them. The CDR3, as DNA: TGTGCCAGCAGCCTTGGACCCTCGATCGAGCAGTACTTC. Translating it yields CASSLGPSIEQYF.

In this sample, this clonotype turned up a few times. The chain links TRBV9 to TRBJ1-6, with TRBD1 matching 9 bases. With V trimmed by 0 bases and J by 8 bases, 12 bases remained unmatched. CDR1 is SGDLS, CDR2 YYNGEE, per germline. The CDR3 runs to 18 residues. This chain's CDR3 is CASSVATTDRGFHSPLHF. CDR3 nucleotides: TGTGCCAGCAGCGTAGCTACTACGGACAGGGGATTTCATTCACCCCTCCACTTT.